This TCR beta chain was identified during a study of vaccination and CD4 T cells after COVID-19. Study-wide results and caveats: Median numbers of SARS-CoV-2-reactive clonotypes increased from approximately 21 to 38 (not a significant change).

A remark on this clonotype: Its antigen remains unidentified.

The assay that was used to sequence DNA from cultured CD4+ T cells was the Oncomine TCR Beta short-read assay. In this case, cultured CD4+ T cells provided the extracted genomic DNA. MiXCR, run by TCRdb on the PCR reads, gives a single entry per CDR3 protein. The table has about 21,000 distinct CDR3 sequences, about 45% seen once; the top ten hold more than 3.5%. CDR1 is SGHTA and CDR2 is FQGNSA in the germline V gene. The CDR3 sequence is 14 residues long. V lost 5 bases and J lost 5; bases outside the gene matches: 4. Treatment noted: approximately 9-day PBMC culture with coronavirus spike peptide pools or control peptides (ViraFEST assay). Cultures used some 2 million PBMCs per well, about 9.9 IU/ml IL-2 and roughly 9 ug/ml peptides.

The sequence was collected from a human donor who had recovered from COVID-19. Sequencing was carried out using CD4+ T cells from blood, cultured in vitro. The rearrangement joins TRBV7-2 to TRBJ2-5, with TRBD2 identical over 11 bases. Written as DNA, the CDR3 is TGTGCCAGCAGCCCCAGGACTAGCGGGGAGACCCAGTACTTC. Translated: CASSPRTSGETQYF.